The source of this TCR beta chain is a study of long-term antiretroviral therapy in people with HIV. Findings and caveats of the study: In HIV, the repertoires covered a tighter span of CDR3 lengths than in controls. ART was followed by higher diversity that remained below transplant donor controls.

Notes on this clone: Its antigen is undetermined.

Trimming removed 5 bases from V and 6 bases from J; junction bases left unmatched: 13. The CDR3 covers 17 residues. Looked up from germline, CDR1 is MDHEN and CDR2 is SYDVKM. At the survey level, the v3.0 immunoSEQ assay was run. Generated by immunoSEQ multiplex PCR, the TCRdb table keeps only in-frame clones and is missing some. The sample has 45,000 to 50,000 clones, under 90% seen once. The material sequenced was unsorted PBMCs, taken 0.8 years after starting antiretroviral therapy. This receptor was identified in a woman aged 18-30 years with HIV. V is TRBV28 and J is TRBJ1-2, with TRBD1 matching over 12 bases. The CDR3 nucleotides are TGTGCCAGCAGTGACCAAACACCCGGGACAGGGGGCAATGGCTACACCTTC. Protein sequence: CASSDQTPGTGGNGYTF.